Following are 24 T cell receptor beta chains from one sample sequenced in a study of blood T cell repertoires in COVID-19 (dated by TCRdb to 2020 to 2021). Library generation was performed with the immunoSEQ multiplex PCR assay. Entries here come from immuneACCESS through TCRdb and include only in-frame sequences with V and J called. Some clones fail to appear in such tables; in the studies checked, an unresolved V gene covers under half of the shortfall, and the cause of the remainder is unknown. Counted in this sample were about 200,000 clones; around 90% of them appeared once. The top ten clonotypes cover approximately 7.6% of the sample. The sample taken for sequencing was PBMCs or T cells enriched from blood (not recorded which). Receptors were obtained from a woman aged 18-29 years who had recovered from COVID-19.

This chain joins TRBV11-2 and TRBJ1-4; TRBD1 aligns across 8 bases. The trim removed 7 bases at V and 2 bases at J, leaving 12 bases unmatched. The CDR3 is made up of 17 amino acids. Germline V gives CDR1 SGHAT, CDR2 FQNNGV. Written as DNA, the CDR3 is TGTGCCAGCACTCGAGGGGGCAGGGGGCCTACTAATGAAAAACTGTTTTTT. This codes for CASTRGGRGPTNEKLFF.

The V call is TRBV3-1 (or the pseudogene TRBV3-2), the J call TRBJ2-7; no definite D call. In germline, CDR1 is LGHDT, CDR2 YNNKEL (reference sequence). There are 16 residues in the CDR3. V lost 4 bases and J lost 1, with 17 bases in between. The CDR3 protein is CASSPKTPAGSYEQYF. CDR3 nucleotide sequence: TGTGCCAGCAGCCCGAAAACCCCCGCAGGATCCTACGAGCAGTACTTC.

The chain links TRBV7-2 to TRBJ2-5; 10 bases are a match to TRBD2. The CDR3 runs to 15 residues. The trim removed 5 bases at V and 5 bases at J, leaving 8 bases unmatched. The V gene's germline CDR1 is SGHTA and CDR2 FQGNSA. The CDR3 protein is CASSPQRGGVETQYF. CDR3 bases: TGTGCCAGCAGCCCTCAGCGGGGGGGGGTGGAGACCCAGTACTTC.

This rearrangement joins TRBV10-3 to TRBJ2-7; perhaps TRBD2 as D (6 bases). The CDR3 length is 11 residues. Germline V gene lookup returns CDR1 ENHRY and CDR2 SYGVKD. V lost 6 bases to trimming and J lost 3 bases, with 6 bases between them. The CDR3 protein is CAIRDYYEQYF. The CDR3 region has the DNA TGTGCCATCAGGGACTACTACGAGCAGTACTTC.

The chain couples TRBV7-2 to TRBJ1-1; tentatively, D is TRBD1 (5 bases). This CDR3 spans 15 amino acids. CDR1 and CDR2 from the germline V gene are SGHTA and FQGNSA. Trimming took 1 base from V and 0 from J, leaving 9 bases between them. CDR3 DNA: TGTGCCAGCAGCTTAGATGCAGGGATGAACACTGAAGCTTTCTTT. Translation gives CASSLDAGMNTEAFF.

The genes are TRBV7-6 and TRBJ1-3; the D is unclear. The V gene lost 2 bases and the J gene lost 0 bases, with 23 bases spanning the gap. The CDR3 spans 20 residues. The germline V gene has CDR1 SGHVS and CDR2 FNYEAQ. The DNA for the CDR3 is TGTGCCAGCAGCTTATCGCCCCCTACTCGAGAGGTCGCCTCTGGAAACACCATATATTTT. This translates into CASSLSPPTREVASGNTIYF.

This chain uses TRBV7-9 with TRBJ1-6; TRBD1 is a possible D gene (6 bases). Per the germline V gene, CDR1 is SEHNR and CDR2 is FQNEAQ (reference sequence). V was clipped by 4 bases and J by 9 bases, with 10 bases between them. The CDR3 length is 13 residues. CDR3 sequence (DNA): TGTGCCAGCAGCTCCAGGGGCAGTTCACCCCTCCACTTT. This codes for CASSSRGSSPLHF.

The chain joins TRBV27 to TRBJ1-5; TRBD1 agrees at 10 bases. This CDR3 has 17 residues. Germline trimming cut 4 bases from V and 5 bases from J; bases unmatched to any gene: 11. Germline assignment: CDR1 MNHEY and CDR2 SMNVEV (reference sequence). CDR3 DNA sequence: TGTGCCAGCAGTTCCCTAAGGGGACAGGGGCTTGATCAGCCCCAGCATTTT. As protein: CASSSLRGQGLDQPQHF.

The J gene is TRBJ2-3, the V gene TRBV15; 9 bases map to TRBD2. J was trimmed by 0 bases and V by 5 bases; bases with no gene match: 3. Per germline, CDR1 LNHNV and CDR2 YYDKDF (reference sequence). This CDR3 has 15 residues. This CDR3 reads CATSWTSVSTDTQYF. CDR3 nucleotide sequence: TGTGCCACCAGCTGGACTAGCGTTAGCACAGATACGCAGTATTTT.

The V and J genes are TRBV5-5 and TRBJ2-7; 9 positions match TRBD1. Trimming at V came to 3 bases and at J to 3 bases, leaving 4 bases not matched to a gene. This CDR3 region has 14 residues. Germline CDR1 SGHKS, CDR2 YYEKEE (reference sequence). DNA for the CDR3: TGTGCCAGCAGCTCGGACAGGGGCTACTACGAGCAGTACTTC. Residues: CASSSDRGYYEQYF.

This chain connects TRBV11-2 to TRBJ2-2, with D perhaps matching TRBD2 (5 bases). CDR3 length equals 15 residues. Germline assignment: CDR1 SGHAT and CDR2 FQNNGV. The V end was cut by 5 bases, the J end by 9 bases, with 19 bases between. The CDR3 sequence: CASSPPGLGQRELFF. Here the CDR3 DNA reads TGTGCCAGCAGCCCTCCAGGACTGGGCCAACGGGAGCTGTTTTTT.

In the case of this clone: Distinct nucleotide sequences in the sample also encode this CDR3. DNA of the CDR3: TGTGCCAGCAGCCCTAGCACAGATACGCAGTATTTT. It specifies CASSPSTDTQYF. The chain uses TRBV28 and TRBJ2-3; no definite D call. The CDR3 contains 12 residues. CDR1 MDHEN and CDR2 SYDVKM come from the germline V gene. V was pared by 6 bases and J by 0 bases, with 4 bases between.

The rearrangement joins TRBV5-1 to TRBJ2-5; no definite D call. CDR3 size: 15 residues. CDR1 and CDR2 from the germline V gene are SGHRS and YFSETQ. V was cut by 0 bases and J by 1 base, with 10 bases left in between. CDR3 coding DNA: TGCGCCAGCAGCTTGGTTAGACAATTCCAAGAGACCCAGTACTTC. It yields the protein CASSLVRQFQETQYF. The full variable domain, in which reference TRBV5-1 and TRBJ2-5 provide the parts outside the CDR3, is KAGVTQTPRYLIKTRGQQVTLSCSPISGHRSVSWYQQTPGQGLQFLFEYFSETQRNKGNFPGRFSGRQFSNSRSEMNVSTLELGDSALYLCASSLVRQFQETQYFGPGTRLLVL.

The rearrangement joins TRBV6-5 to TRBJ2-6; D not certain. Trimming stripped 6 bases from V and 4 bases from J, with 10 bases between. Germline CDR1 is MNHEY and CDR2 is SVGAGI. The CDR3 consists of 14 residues. The CDR3 is CASSFEAGANVLTF. CDR3 in DNA: TGTGCCAGCAGCTTTGAAGCGGGGGCCAACGTCCTGACTTTC.

This sequence joins TRBV9 and TRBJ2-7; TRBD1 matches at 8 bases. Germline CDR1 reads SGDLS; CDR2 reads YYNGEE. The J segment lost 1 base and the V segment lost 0 bases, leaving 9 bases of the junction unmatched. CDR3 length: 17 residues. The CDR3 loop reads CASSVEGTGYLSYEQYF. DNA of the CDR3: TGTGCCAGCAGCGTAGAAGGGACAGGTTACCTATCCTACGAGCAGTACTTC. The whole variable domain, remainder taken from reference TRBV9 and TRBJ2-7, is DSGVTQTPKHLITATGQRVTLRCSPRSGDLSVYWYQQSLDQGLQFLIQYYNGEERAKGNILERFSAQQFPDLHSELNLSSLELGDSALYFCASSVEGTGYLSYEQYFGPGTRLTVT.

This clone was observed a handful of times. The gene calls are TRBV5-4 and TRBJ1-2; unclear D gene. The CDR3 is 12 residues long. Germline V gene lookup returns CDR1 SGHNT and CDR2 YYREEE (reference sequence). V gave up 4 bases and J gave up 8 bases, with 12 bases separating them. The CDR3 DNA is TGTGCCAGCAGCCAGGAAGATGTGGGCTACACCTTC. Protein: CASSQEDVGYTF.

The chain has TRBV5-1 and TRBJ2-2; 8 bases align to TRBD1. The trim removed 5 bases at V and 1 base at J, leaving 4 bases unmatched. Germline V gene sequence: CDR1 SGHRS, CDR2 YFSETQ. CDR3 length: 15 residues. The CDR3 here is CASRIGTGNTGELFF. The CDR3 DNA is TGCGCCAGCAGGATCGGGACAGGGAACACCGGGGAGCTGTTTTTT.

The chain joins TRBV7-9 to TRBJ1-2, with TRBD1 identical over 9 bases. CDR3 length: 15 amino acids. Germline values: CDR1 SEHNR, CDR2 FQNEAQ (reference sequence). J lost 4 bases, V lost 5 bases, and 8 bases had no gene match. The CDR3 nucleotides are TGTGCCAGCAGCCCAACACAGGGGGCTGTCTATGGCTACACCTTC. The encoded protein is CASSPTQGAVYGYTF.

The chain is built from TRBV11-2 and TRBJ2-1, with 8 bases that match TRBD1. V shed 4 bases, J shed 3 bases, and the junction held 5 bases outside the gene matches. CDR3 length: 15 residues. Germline V gene sequence: CDR1 SGHAT, CDR2 FQNNGV. The CDR3 DNA follows: TGTGCCAGCAGCTCGCGGACAGGGAACTACAATGAGCAGTTCTTC. Protein: CASSSRTGNYNEQFF.

The CDR3 reads CATSADRDTGELFF. DNA for the CDR3: TGTGCCACCAGCGCAGACAGGGACACCGGGGAGCTGTTTTTT. The rearrangement uses TRBV24-1 and TRBJ2-2, with 7 bases that match TRBD1. Germline CDR1 is KGHDR and CDR2 is SFDVKD. V lost 7 bases, J lost 3 bases, and 4 bases stayed unmatched. The CDR3 loop spans 14 amino acids.

The gene calls are TRBV27 and TRBJ2-7; perhaps TRBD1 as D (6 bases). The CDR3 is made up of 14 amino acids. Germline-derived CDR1 and CDR2 are MNHEY and SMNVEV (reference sequence). The germline V and J ends were trimmed by 6 bases and 2 bases, with 14 bases remaining between them. The CDR3 is CASSPGASPYEQYF. In DNA form, the CDR3 reads TGTGCCAGCAGCCCAGGGGCTAGCCCCTACGAGCAGTACTTC.

This clone was found a few times. The chain couples TRBV9 to TRBJ1-3; 10 nucleotides match TRBD1. The CDR3 is 16 amino acids. Germline V gene sequence: CDR1 SGDLS, CDR2 YYNGEE. Unmatched junction bases numbered 1, after V lost 0 bases and J lost 1 base. CDR3 sequence: CASSVGQGASGNTIYF. The CDR3 region has the DNA TGTGCCAGCAGCGTAGGACAGGGGGCTTCTGGAAACACCATATATTTT.

This clone showed up just once. V is TRBV7-2 and J is TRBJ1-3; D possibly corresponds to TRBD1 (5 bases). CDR3 length equals 14 residues. Between the trimmed V and J ends, which lost 8 bases and 2 bases, there was a span of 13 bases. CDR1 is SGHTA and CDR2 is FQGNSA in the germline V gene. The CDR3 here is CASGGRGAGNTIYF. CDR3 nucleotide sequence: TGTGCCAGCGGGGGACGGGGGGCTGGAAACACCATATATTTT.

The chain joins TRBV28 to TRBJ1-2; D gene unclear. In germline, CDR1 is MDHEN, CDR2 SYDVKM. The CDR3 is 14 amino acids. V lost 2 bases to trimming and J lost 6 bases, with 13 bases between them. The CDR3 spells CASSLAKPVDGYTF. DNA of the CDR3: TGTGCCAGCAGTTTAGCAAAGCCCGTTGATGGCTACACCTTC.